This T cell receptor (beta chain) was found in a study of shared clonotypes between healthy human individuals. The count of this clone is one. Generated by immunoSEQ multiplex PCR, the TCRdb table keeps only in-frame clones and is missing some. The data show about 1 million clones, approximately 76% seen once. Per the germline V gene, CDR1 is SGDLS and CDR2 is YYNGEE. V was cut by 0 bases and J by 7 bases, with 14 bases left in between. This CDR3 is built from 14 residues. The TCR originated in a man younger than 30 in good health. The chain recombines TRBV9 with TRBJ2-7, with D tentatively TRBD2 (5 bases). The sequenced sample was memory CD4+ T cells sorted from blood. Subset specified: CD45RA-negative fraction. This CDR3 reads CASSVDSARREQYF. The CDR3 bases are TGTGCCAGCAGCGTAGATAGCGCCAGACGAGAGCAGTACTTC. Looking up the rest from reference TRBV9 and TRBJ2-7 gives the full variable domain: DSGVTQTPKHLITATGQRVTLRCSPRSGDLSVYWYQQSLDQGLQFLIQYYNGEERAKGNILERFSAQQFPDLHSELNLSSLELGDSALYFCASSVDSARREQYFGPGTRLTVT.